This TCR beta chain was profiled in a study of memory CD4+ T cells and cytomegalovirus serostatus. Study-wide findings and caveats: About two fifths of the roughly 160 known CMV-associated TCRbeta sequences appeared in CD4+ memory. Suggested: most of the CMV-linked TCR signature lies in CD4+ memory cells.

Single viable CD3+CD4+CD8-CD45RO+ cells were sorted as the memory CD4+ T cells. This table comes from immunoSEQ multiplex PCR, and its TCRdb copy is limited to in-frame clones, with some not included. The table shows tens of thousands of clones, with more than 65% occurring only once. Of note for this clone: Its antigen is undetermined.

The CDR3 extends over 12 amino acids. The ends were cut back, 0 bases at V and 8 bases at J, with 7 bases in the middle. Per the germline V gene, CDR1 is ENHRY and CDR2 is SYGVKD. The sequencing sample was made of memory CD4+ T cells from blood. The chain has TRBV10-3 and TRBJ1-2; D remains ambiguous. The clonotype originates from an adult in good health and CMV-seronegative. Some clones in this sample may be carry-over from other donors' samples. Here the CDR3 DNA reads TGTGCCATCAGTGAGTCTAATGGGGGCTACACCTTC. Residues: CAISESNGGYTF.